These 10 T cell receptor beta chains came from one sample sequenced in a study of control samples from healthy donors and cancer patients. The table came from immunoSEQ multiplex PCR; TCRdb's copy has only in-frame clones and leaves some out. This table holds approximately 170,000 clones, 91% found once. Material: blood. These receptors originate from a woman aged 25 to 45 in good health.

This rearrangement joins TRBV11-2 to TRBJ1-4; D is possibly TRBD1 (6 bases). The CDR3 consists of 17 residues. Germline CDR1 and CDR2: SGHAT and FQNNGV. The V end was cut by 1 base, the J end by 0 bases, with 12 bases between. The CDR3 loop is CASSLALPGATNEKLFF. CDR3 sequence (DNA): TGTGCCAGCAGCTTAGCCCTCCCAGGGGCAACTAATGAAAAACTGTTTTTT.

V and J are TRBV6-5 and TRBJ1-5; a possible D gene is TRBD1 (6 bases). CDR1 and CDR2 from the germline V gene are MNHEY and SVGAGI. CDR3 length equals 15 residues. Trimming removed 6 bases at V and 0 bases at J, with 12 bases between. DNA for the CDR3: TGTGCCAGCAGACCGACAGGAGATAGCAATCAGCCCCAGCATTTT. Translated: CASRPTGDSNQPQHF.

DNA for the CDR3: TGTGCCAGCTCACCATGGGGGAACACCGGGGAGCTGTTTTTT. Protein: CASSPWGNTGELFF. The J gene is TRBJ2-2, the V gene TRBV18; D is undetermined. V gave up 2 bases and J gave up 1 base, with 5 bases separating them. This CDR3 comprises 14 residues. In germline, CDR1 is KGHSH, CDR2 LQKENI. Complete variable domain (other parts from reference TRBV18 and TRBJ2-2): NAGVMQNPRHLVRRRGQEARLRCSPMKGHSHVYWYRQLPEEGLKFMVYLQKENIIDESGMPKERFSAEFPKEGPSILRIQQVVRGDSAAYFCASSPWGNTGELFFGEGSRLTVL.

In its sample, this clone was seen once. This chain connects TRBV19 to TRBJ1-1, with D perhaps TRBD1 (6 bases). The germline V and J ends were trimmed by 3 bases and 4 bases, with 9 bases remaining between them. The CDR3 contains 13 residues. Per the germline V gene, CDR1 is LNHDA and CDR2 is SQIVND (reference sequence). DNA for the CDR3: TGTGCCAGTAGTATGGGGGGGGCCACTGAAGCTTTCTTT. Its translation is CASSMGGATEAFF. Full variable domain (rest looked up from reference TRBV19 and TRBJ1-1): DGGITQSPKYLFRKEGQNVTLSCEQNLNHDAMYWYRQDPGQGLRLIYYSQIVNDFQKGDIAEGYSVSREKKESFPLTVTSAQKNPTAFYLCASSMGGATEAFFGQGTRLTVV.

V usage is TRBV7-8 and J usage is TRBJ1-5; tentatively, D is TRBD1 (6 bases). CDR3 length: 17 amino acids. V dropped 1 base and J dropped 3 bases, with 16 bases sitting between them. Germline loops: CDR1 SGHVS, CDR2 FQNEAQ. Here the CDR3 DNA reads TGTGCCAGCAGCTTAGGAGCGCCCGGGGGCAACAATCAGCCCCAGCATTTT. It is translated as CASSLGAPGGNNQPQHF.

The chain has TRBV10-3 and TRBJ2-1; D ambiguous. CDR1 ENHRY and CDR2 SYGVKD come from the germline V gene. The CDR3 is 14 amino acids. V gave up 0 bases and J gave up 5 bases, with 8 bases separating them. The CDR3 DNA reads TGTGCCATCAGTGAGTCCTCGCGGAACAATGAGCAGTTCTTC. It yields the protein CAISESSRNNEQFF.

This chain uses TRBV29-1 with TRBJ1-3; no firm D call. The V and J ends lost 5 bases and 0 bases respectively, with 11 bases between them. CDR1 and CDR2 from the germline V gene are SQVTM and ANQGSEA. The CDR3 is 14 amino acids. In nucleotides, the CDR3 is TGCAGCGTTAGGGAGGACCACTCTGGAAACACCATATATTTT. Residues: CSVREDHSGNTIYF.

The rearrangement uses TRBV24-1 and TRBJ2-5; 12 positions match TRBD2. CDR3 length equals 16 residues. The trim removed 3 bases at V and 10 bases at J, leaving 11 bases unmatched. CDR1 KGHDR and CDR2 SFDVKD come from the germline V gene. CDR3 sequence: CATSDQASGRARVQYF. CDR3 DNA: TGTGCCACCAGTGATCAGGCTAGCGGGAGGGCCCGCGTCCAGTACTTC.

V and J are TRBV21-1 and TRBJ1-1. TRBV21-1 is shown as a pseudogene. The CDR3 runs to 15 residues. CDR3 nucleotides: TGTGCCAGCAGCAAATGGGGACCTGCGAACACTGAAGCTTTCTTT. Its protein is CASSKWGPANTEAFF.

This clone was seen a few times. The same CDR3 is also encoded by other DNA sequences in this sample. This chain links TRBV18 with TRBJ2-1; D unresolved. Per germline, CDR1 KGHSH and CDR2 LQKENI. The V end lost 3 bases, the J end lost 8 bases, and 5 bases lay between the germline ends. This CDR3 has 11 residues. In DNA, the CDR3 is TGTGCCAGCTCACCCGGAGATGAGCAGTTCTTC. The encoded protein is CASSPGDEQFF. The complete variable domain, with remaining parts taken from reference TRBV18 and TRBJ2-1, reads NAGVMQNPRHLVRRRGQEARLRCSPMKGHSHVYWYRQLPEEGLKFMVYLQKENIIDESGMPKERFSAEFPKEGPSILRIQQVVRGDSAAYFCASSPGDEQFFGPGTRLTVL.